Listed below are T cell receptor beta chains from one sample, sequenced in a study of beta chain features in type 1 diabetes. The protocol was immunoSEQ multiplex PCR, while the TCRdb copy is restricted to in-frame clones and leaves out a portion. The sample shows 350,000 to 450,000 clones, about 15% of them seen only once. Sequences were obtained from naive CD4+ T cells from blood. These receptors were obtained from a man aged 25-40 years in good health. CDR3s include the opening cysteine and the closing phenylalanine or tryptophan.

CDR3aa: CATSRGSTGGETQYF
v_gene: TRBV15

CDR3aa: CATSRDRDYEQYF
v_gene: TRBV15

CDR3aa: CASSTRQGMNTEAFF
v_gene: TRBV9

CDR3aa: CASSRTDYGYTF
v_gene: TRBV19

CDR3aa: CASSFAGVGYTF
v_gene: TRBV7-2

CDR3aa: CASSEPDTQYF
v_gene: TRBV25-1

CDR3aa: CAIRGTSSDGYF
v_gene: TRBV10-3

CDR3aa: CASSSPEGPGHEQFF
v_gene: TRBV7-2

CDR3aa: CASSIGLAATDTQYF
v_gene: TRBV6-1

CDR3aa: CAISESGSRPSEQFF
v_gene: TRBV10-3

CDR3aa: CASGKGQMNTEAFF
v_gene: TRBV5-1

CDR3aa: CASSRGRANYGYTF
v_gene: TRBV4-3

CDR3aa: CASCSGKETQYF
v_gene: TRBV9

CDR3aa: CASSKEEEIGPGQGRFGTDTQYF
v_gene: TRBV21-1

CDR3aa: CASSYSDRVAKNIQYF
v_gene: TRBV6-5

CDR3aa: CASGGPSDTQYF
v_gene: TRBV2

CDR3aa: CASSVSHNEQFF
v_gene: TRBV4-2

CDR3aa: CASSLTGKYEQYF
v_gene: TRBV7-2

CDR3aa: CSASGYGYTF
v_gene: TRBV20-1

CDR3aa: CASSRAGAIRQGYTF
v_gene: TRBV14

CDR3aa: CASSLERKNIQYF
v_gene: TRBV11-2

CDR3aa: CASSRSRRGLSGQFF
v_gene: TRBV7-3

CDR3aa: CASSSQWDEQFF
v_gene: TRBV5-6

CDR3aa: CASSFLGQNTGELFF
v_gene: TRBV7-3

CDR3aa: CASSFSTLDTQYF
v_gene: TRBV7-3

CDR3aa: CSVGTGLSTDTQYF
v_gene: TRBV29-1

CDR3aa: CAIGSTYEQYF
v_gene: TRBV10-3

CDR3aa: CAWSEPTGQLDGNTIYF
v_gene: TRBV30

CDR3aa: CASSEGGMGYTF
v_gene: TRBV28

CDR3aa: CASKGPRTPQYF
v_gene: TRBV2